A selection of T cell receptor beta chains follows, all from one sample in a study of blood T cell repertoires in COVID-19. Produced via immunoSEQ multiplex PCR; TCRdb's table is partial and in-frame only. This sample carries some 150,000 clones, more than 80% of them seen once, and the ten largest clones take approximately 2.9%. Sequenced sample: peripheral blood. These receptor sequences come from a man aged 60 to 69 with acute or convalescent COVID-19. Both conserved end residues are part of each CDR3. The D gene is left open where the match is weak. Size is omitted from some rows. Given values are once, few, many or a class for expanded clones.

abundance: NA; v_gene: TRBV5-8; j_gene: TRBJ2-6; d_gene: NA; CDR3nt: TGTGCCAGCAGCTTAAGGAGGGGGCATACTGGGGCCAACGTCCTGACTTTC; CDR3aa: CASSLRRGHTGANVLTF
abundance: NA; v_gene: TRBV19; j_gene: TRBJ2-1; d_gene: TRBD1; CDR3nt: TGTGCCAGTAGCCCCGACAGGGGGCGGTTCTCCTACAATGAGCAGTTCTTC; CDR3aa: CASSPDRGRFSYNEQFF
abundance: NA; v_gene: TRBV4-1; j_gene: TRBJ1-3; d_gene: NA; CDR3nt: TGCGCCAGCAGCCAAGATATGGACATCTACTCTGGAAACACCATATATTTT; CDR3aa: CASSQDMDIYSGNTIYF
abundance: few; v_gene: TRBV5-6; j_gene: TRBJ1-2; d_gene: TRBD1; CDR3nt: TGTGCCAGCAGCCTAGGAGGGGGCGAAGGCTACACCTTC; CDR3aa: CASSLGGGEGYTF
abundance: NA; v_gene: TRBV18; j_gene: TRBJ1-1; d_gene: NA; CDR3nt: TGTGCCAGCACCCGAGGGGCAGGGGCGAGCACTGAAGCTTTCTTT; CDR3aa: CASTRGAGASTEAFF
abundance: NA; v_gene: TRBV5-1; j_gene: TRBJ2-5; d_gene: TRBD1; CDR3nt: TGCGCCAGCAGCCCGGGGACAGTCCAAGAGACCCAGTACTTC; CDR3aa: CASSPGTVQETQYF
abundance: NA; v_gene: TRBV7-2; j_gene: TRBJ2-1; d_gene: NA; CDR3nt: TGTGCCAGCGGCCTGGATGAGCAGTTCTTC; CDR3aa: CASGLDEQFF
abundance: NA; v_gene: TRBV7-2; j_gene: TRBJ2-7; d_gene: NA; CDR3nt: TGTGCCAGCAGCTTAGTGGGAGGGGGGGACTACGAGCAGTACTTC; CDR3aa: CASSLVGGGDYEQYF
abundance: few; v_gene: TRBV7-7; j_gene: TRBJ2-1; d_gene: TRBD2; CDR3nt: TGTGCCAGCAGCTTAGCGGGCGGGGGGGCCGGTGAGCAGTTCTTC; CDR3aa: CASSLAGGGAGEQFF
abundance: NA; v_gene: TRBV18; j_gene: TRBJ2-1; d_gene: NA; CDR3nt: TGTGCCAGCTCACCACGGGCAGGAAGCTCCTACAATGAGCAGTTCTTC; CDR3aa: CASSPRAGSSYNEQFF
abundance: NA; v_gene: TRBV7-9; j_gene: TRBJ1-5; d_gene: TRBD1; CDR3nt: TGTGCCAGCAGCCCCGGGACAGGGAAATTTCAGCCCCAGCATTTT; CDR3aa: CASSPGTGKFQPQHF
abundance: once; v_gene: TRBV7-2; j_gene: TRBJ2-4; d_gene: NA; CDR3nt: TGTGCCAGCAGCTTGTCTTTTCGGGGGAGAACAGGAAACATTCAGTACTTC; CDR3aa: CASSLSFRGRTGNIQYF
abundance: NA; v_gene: TRBV2; j_gene: TRBJ2-1; d_gene: NA; CDR3nt: TGTGCCAGCAACCCAGGGTCCAACAATGAGCAGTTCTTC; CDR3aa: CASNPGSNNEQFF
abundance: NA; v_gene: TRBV19; j_gene: TRBJ1-6; d_gene: NA; CDR3nt: TGTGCCAGCGGCCGGGACAATCATTCACCCCTCCACTTT; CDR3aa: CASGRDNHSPLHF
abundance: NA; v_gene: TRBV5-1; j_gene: TRBJ1-2; d_gene: NA; CDR3nt: TGCGCCAGCACCCCGGACTCAGCCCCCTATGGCTACACCTTC; CDR3aa: CASTPDSAPYGYTF
abundance: NA; v_gene: TRBV7-9; j_gene: TRBJ1-2; d_gene: NA; CDR3nt: TGTGCCAGCAGCTCCTCCCAGGGCCGCTACACCTTC; CDR3aa: CASSSSQGRYTF
abundance: NA; v_gene: TRBV10-3; j_gene: TRBJ2-7; d_gene: NA; CDR3nt: TGTGCCATCAGTGAGTTACAGGGTAATGGCGAGCAGTACTTC; CDR3aa: CAISELQGNGEQYF
abundance: NA; v_gene: TRBV11-2; j_gene: TRBJ2-5; d_gene: NA; CDR3nt: TGTGCCAGCAGCCCGGAGCGAGAGACCCAGTACTTC; CDR3aa: CASSPERETQYF
abundance: NA; v_gene: TRBV30; j_gene: TRBJ1-2; d_gene: NA; CDR3nt: TGTGCCTGGAGTGTCGCGGGACCTTCGAACTATGGCTACACCTTC; CDR3aa: CAWSVAGPSNYGYTF
abundance: NA; v_gene: TRBV7-2; j_gene: TRBJ2-3; d_gene: NA; CDR3nt: TGTGCCAGCAGCTTAGGGGAGCTCGGGAATACGCAGTATTTT; CDR3aa: CASSLGELGNTQYF
abundance: NA; v_gene: TRBV30; j_gene: TRBJ1-6; d_gene: TRBD1; CDR3nt: TGTGCCTGGATCCTCTCGGGACAGGGGGCGAGGGGGTCACCCCTCCACTTT; CDR3aa: CAWILSGQGARGSPLHF
abundance: NA; v_gene: TRBV30; j_gene: TRBJ1-4; d_gene: NA; CDR3nt: TGTGCCTGGAGCACAGGGAATTTCGCAACTAATGAAAAACTGTTTTTT; CDR3aa: CAWSTGNFATNEKLFF
abundance: NA; v_gene: TRBV4-3; j_gene: TRBJ1-4; d_gene: TRBD1; CDR3nt: TGCGCCAGCAGCCAGGGGACAGTTAAGAATGAAAAACTGTTTTTT; CDR3aa: CASSQGTVKNEKLFF
abundance: NA; v_gene: TRBV15; j_gene: TRBJ2-1; d_gene: NA; CDR3nt: TGTGCCACCAGCAAAGGACTGGACGGGGGGCAGTTCTTC; CDR3aa: CATSKGLDGGQFF
abundance: NA; v_gene: TRBV2; j_gene: TRBJ2-4; d_gene: NA; CDR3nt: TGTGCCAGCAGATCTGACAGCAAAAACATTCAGTACTTC; CDR3aa: CASRSDSKNIQYF
abundance: NA; v_gene: TRBV2; j_gene: TRBJ1-4; d_gene: NA; CDR3nt: TGTGCCAGCAGTGAAGGGGTTGGAGGGAAGAAACTGTTTTTT; CDR3aa: CASSEGVGGKKLFF
abundance: NA; v_gene: TRBV6-5; j_gene: TRBJ2-2; d_gene: NA; CDR3nt: TGTGCCAGCACCCTTCGGTCCCACACCGGGGAGCTGTTTTTT; CDR3aa: CASTLRSHTGELFF
abundance: NA; v_gene: TRBV7-9; j_gene: TRBJ2-3; d_gene: TRBD2; CDR3nt: TGTGCCAGCAGCTTAGGGGACTACTCGGGCGGGGATACGCAGTATTTT; CDR3aa: CASSLGDYSGGDTQYF
abundance: NA; v_gene: TRBV7-3; j_gene: TRBJ2-5; d_gene: TRBD2; CDR3nt: TGTGCCAGCAGCTTAGCGGGGGGGCCGTTAGAGACCCAGTACTTC; CDR3aa: CASSLAGGPLETQYF
abundance: many; v_gene: TRBV3-1/TRBV3-2; j_gene: TRBJ2-7; d_gene: TRBD2; CDR3nt: TGTGCCAGCAGCCAAGGCGGGGGGCTCTACGAGCAGTACTTC; CDR3aa: CASSQGGGLYEQYF
abundance: NA; v_gene: TRBV5-6; j_gene: TRBJ2-7; d_gene: NA; CDR3nt: TGTGCCAGCAGCGCGACTATGGGGTCCCCCTACGAGCAGTACTTC; CDR3aa: CASSATMGSPYEQYF
abundance: NA; v_gene: TRBV10-1; j_gene: TRBJ2-5; d_gene: TRBD2; CDR3nt: TGCGCCAGCCTGCCTCCGGGGGGTTGGGAGACCCAGTACTTC; CDR3aa: CASLPPGGWETQYF
abundance: NA; v_gene: TRBV11-2; j_gene: TRBJ1-2; d_gene: TRBD1; CDR3nt: TGTGCCAGCAGTTCCCCCGGGACAGGAAACGGCTACACCTTC; CDR3aa: CASSSPGTGNGYTF
abundance: once; v_gene: TRBV16; j_gene: TRBJ2-1; d_gene: NA; CDR3nt: TGTGCCAGCAGCCAATCTGACTACAGCTCCTACAATGAGCAGTTCTTC; CDR3aa: CASSQSDYSSYNEQFF
abundance: NA; v_gene: TRBV15; j_gene: TRBJ1-2; d_gene: NA; CDR3nt: TGTGCCACCAGCATTGTTTTGGGGGCCAACTATGGCTACACCTTC; CDR3aa: CATSIVLGANYGYTF
abundance: NA; v_gene: TRBV7-2; j_gene: TRBJ1-3; d_gene: NA; CDR3nt: TGTGCCAGCAGCCCTCCGGGGGGCGCGGGAAACACCATATATTTT; CDR3aa: CASSPPGGAGNTIYF
abundance: NA; v_gene: TRBV28; j_gene: TRBJ1-2; d_gene: NA; CDR3nt: TGTGCCAGCAGGGATGGCCAGGGTCACGACACCTTC; CDR3aa: CASRDGQGHDTF
abundance: NA; v_gene: TRBV13; j_gene: TRBJ1-2; d_gene: TRBD1; CDR3nt: TGTGCCAGCAGCACCGGGACAGGGGATGGCTACACCTTC; CDR3aa: CASSTGTGDGYTF
abundance: NA; v_gene: TRBV5-1; j_gene: TRBJ2-7; d_gene: TRBD1; CDR3nt: TGCGCCAGCAGCTTGGAGGCGACAGGGTACTACGAGCAGTACTTC; CDR3aa: CASSLEATGYYEQYF
abundance: few; v_gene: TRBV30; j_gene: TRBJ1-4; d_gene: NA; CDR3nt: TGTGCCTGGAGTGTAACGGGACTAACTAATGAAAAACTGTTTTTT; CDR3aa: CAWSVTGLTNEKLFF
abundance: once; v_gene: TRBV24-1; j_gene: TRBJ2-7; d_gene: TRBD1; CDR3nt: TGTGCCACCAGCGGGGACAGGGGGAACTACGAGCAGTACTTC; CDR3aa: CATSGDRGNYEQYF
abundance: NA; v_gene: TRBV27; j_gene: TRBJ2-3; d_gene: TRBD2; CDR3nt: TGTGCCAGCACTCGTTACCTAGCGGGTAGCACAGATACGCAGTATTTT; CDR3aa: CASTRYLAGSTDTQYF
abundance: NA; v_gene: TRBV5-1; j_gene: TRBJ1-3; d_gene: NA; CDR3nt: TGCGCCAGCAGCTTGGTACCAGGGGTTGGAAACACCATATATTTT; CDR3aa: CASSLVPGVGNTIYF
abundance: NA; v_gene: TRBV13; j_gene: TRBJ1-1; d_gene: NA; CDR3nt: TGTGCCAGCAGCTCTGGTCCGAAAGCGGGAACTGAAGCTTTCTTT; CDR3aa: CASSSGPKAGTEAFF
abundance: NA; v_gene: TRBV3-1/TRBV3-2; j_gene: TRBJ2-7; d_gene: NA; CDR3nt: TGTGCCAGCAGCCAGGGACTCTACGAGCAGTACTTC; CDR3aa: CASSQGLYEQYF
abundance: once; v_gene: TRBV4-3; j_gene: TRBJ1-4; d_gene: NA; CDR3nt: TGCGCCAGCAGCCGTACCCAGCTAGGATCTAATGAAAAACTGTTTTTT; CDR3aa: CASSRTQLGSNEKLFF
abundance: NA; v_gene: TRBV27; j_gene: TRBJ2-7; d_gene: NA; CDR3nt: TGTGCCAGCAGTTTATTTTGGACACCCTCCTACGAGCAGTACTTC; CDR3aa: CASSLFWTPSYEQYF
abundance: NA; v_gene: TRBV18; j_gene: TRBJ2-1; d_gene: NA; CDR3nt: TGTGCCAGCTCACCTAAGGGGAATGAGCAGTTCTTC; CDR3aa: CASSPKGNEQFF
abundance: NA; v_gene: TRBV5-1; j_gene: TRBJ2-2; d_gene: NA; CDR3nt: TGCGCCAGCAGCCCCGGCGGGAACACCGGGGAGCTGTTTTTT; CDR3aa: CASSPGGNTGELFF
abundance: NA; v_gene: TRBV11-2; j_gene: TRBJ2-1; d_gene: NA; CDR3nt: TGTGCCAGCAGCTCCACTTTCTACAATGAGCAGTTCTTC; CDR3aa: CASSSTFYNEQFF
abundance: NA; v_gene: TRBV18; j_gene: TRBJ2-1; d_gene: TRBD1; CDR3nt: TGTGCCAGCTCGATTTGGACAGGGGATAATGAGCAGTTCTTC; CDR3aa: CASSIWTGDNEQFF
abundance: NA; v_gene: TRBV5-1; j_gene: TRBJ2-7; d_gene: NA; CDR3nt: TGCGCCAGCAGCTCGCAGGGGGGTCCCCACGAGCAGTACTTC; CDR3aa: CASSSQGGPHEQYF
abundance: NA; v_gene: TRBV7-2; j_gene: TRBJ2-3; d_gene: TRBD2; CDR3nt: TGTGCCAGCAGCCCCGAGGTAGCGGGGGTGAGCACAGATACGCAGTATTTT; CDR3aa: CASSPEVAGVSTDTQYF
abundance: once; v_gene: TRBV20-1; j_gene: TRBJ1-5; d_gene: NA; CDR3nt: TGCAGTGCTAGTCCGGGGGATCAGCCCCAGCATTTT; CDR3aa: CSASPGDQPQHF